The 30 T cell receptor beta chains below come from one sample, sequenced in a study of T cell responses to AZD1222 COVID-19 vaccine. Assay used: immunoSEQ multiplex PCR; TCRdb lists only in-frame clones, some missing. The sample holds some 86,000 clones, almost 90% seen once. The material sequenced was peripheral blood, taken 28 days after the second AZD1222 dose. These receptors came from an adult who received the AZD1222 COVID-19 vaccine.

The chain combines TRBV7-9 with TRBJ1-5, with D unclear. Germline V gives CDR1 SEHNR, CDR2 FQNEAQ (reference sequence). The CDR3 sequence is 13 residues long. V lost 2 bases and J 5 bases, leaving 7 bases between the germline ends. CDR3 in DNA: TGTGCCAGCAGCTTATTGGCGGATCAGCCCCAGCATTTT. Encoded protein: CASSLLADQPQHF.

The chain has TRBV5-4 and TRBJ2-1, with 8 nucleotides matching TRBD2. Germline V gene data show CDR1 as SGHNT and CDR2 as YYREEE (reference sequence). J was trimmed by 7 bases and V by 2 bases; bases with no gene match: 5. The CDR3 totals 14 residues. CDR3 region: CASSFGREENEQFF. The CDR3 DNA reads TGTGCCAGCAGCTTCGGGAGGGAGGAAAATGAGCAGTTCTTC.

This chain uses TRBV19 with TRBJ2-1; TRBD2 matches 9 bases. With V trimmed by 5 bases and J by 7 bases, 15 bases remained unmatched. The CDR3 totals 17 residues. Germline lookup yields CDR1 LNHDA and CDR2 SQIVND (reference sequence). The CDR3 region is CASSPRDLAGPLNEQFF. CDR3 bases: TGTGCCAGTAGTCCCCGAGATCTAGCGGGACCCTTAAATGAGCAGTTCTTC.

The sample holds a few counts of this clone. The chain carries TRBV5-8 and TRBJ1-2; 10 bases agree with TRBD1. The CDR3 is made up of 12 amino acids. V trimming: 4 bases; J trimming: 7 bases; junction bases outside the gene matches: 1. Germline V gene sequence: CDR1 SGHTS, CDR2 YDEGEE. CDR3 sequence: CASSRQGAGYTF. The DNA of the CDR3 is TGTGCCAGCAGCCGACAGGGGGCTGGCTACACCTTC.

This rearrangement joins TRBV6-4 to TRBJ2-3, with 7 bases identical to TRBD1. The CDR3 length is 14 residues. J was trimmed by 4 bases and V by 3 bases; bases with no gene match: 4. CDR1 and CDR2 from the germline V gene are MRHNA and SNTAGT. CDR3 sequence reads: CASSEGQGADTQYF. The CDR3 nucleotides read TGTGCCAGCAGTGAGGGGCAGGGGGCAGATACGCAGTATTTT.

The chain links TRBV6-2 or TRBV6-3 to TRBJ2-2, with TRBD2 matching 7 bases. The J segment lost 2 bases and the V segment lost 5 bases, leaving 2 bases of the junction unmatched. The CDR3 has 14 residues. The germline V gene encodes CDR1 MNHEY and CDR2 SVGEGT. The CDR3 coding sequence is TGTGCCAGCAGTAAGCGGGGCAACACCGGGGAGCTGTTTTTT. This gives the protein CASSKRGNTGELFF.

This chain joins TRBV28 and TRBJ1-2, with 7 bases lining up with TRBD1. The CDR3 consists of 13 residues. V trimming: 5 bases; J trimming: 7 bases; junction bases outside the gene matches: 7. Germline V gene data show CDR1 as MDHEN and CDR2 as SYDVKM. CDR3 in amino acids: CASSPDRVGGYTF. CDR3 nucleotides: TGTGCCAGCAGTCCAGACAGGGTCGGTGGCTACACCTTC.

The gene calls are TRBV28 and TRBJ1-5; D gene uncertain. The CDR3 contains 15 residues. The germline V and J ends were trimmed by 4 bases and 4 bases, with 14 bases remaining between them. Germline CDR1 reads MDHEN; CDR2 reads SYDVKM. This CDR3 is CASSSRELLNQPQHF. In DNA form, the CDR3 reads TGTGCCAGCAGTTCCCGGGAGCTACTAAATCAGCCCCAGCATTTT.

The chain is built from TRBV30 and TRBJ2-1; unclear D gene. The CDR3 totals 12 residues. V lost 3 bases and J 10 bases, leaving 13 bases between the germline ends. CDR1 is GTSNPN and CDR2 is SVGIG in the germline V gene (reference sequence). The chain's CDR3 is CAWSLITSEQFF. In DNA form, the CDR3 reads TGTGCCTGGAGCCTAATTACCTCCGAGCAGTTCTTC.

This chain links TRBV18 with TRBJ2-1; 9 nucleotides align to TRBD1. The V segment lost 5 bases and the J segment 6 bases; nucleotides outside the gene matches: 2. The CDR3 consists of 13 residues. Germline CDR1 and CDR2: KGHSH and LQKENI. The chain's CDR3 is CASSSTGGNEQFF. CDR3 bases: TGTGCCAGCTCATCGACAGGGGGCAATGAGCAGTTCTTC.

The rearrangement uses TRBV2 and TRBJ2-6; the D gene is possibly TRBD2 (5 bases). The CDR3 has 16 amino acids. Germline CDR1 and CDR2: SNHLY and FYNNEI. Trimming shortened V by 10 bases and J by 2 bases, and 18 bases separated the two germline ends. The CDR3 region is CATLGSREPGANVLTF. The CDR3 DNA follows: TGTGCCACCCTAGGGAGTAGGGAGCCTGGGGCCAACGTCCTGACTTTC. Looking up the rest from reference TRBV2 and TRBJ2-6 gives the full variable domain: EPEVTQTPSHQVTQMGQEVILRCVPISNHLYFYWYRQILGQKVEFLVSFYNNEISEKSEIFDDQFSVERPDGSNFTLKIRSTKLEDSAMYFCATLGSREPGANVLTFGAGSRLTVL.

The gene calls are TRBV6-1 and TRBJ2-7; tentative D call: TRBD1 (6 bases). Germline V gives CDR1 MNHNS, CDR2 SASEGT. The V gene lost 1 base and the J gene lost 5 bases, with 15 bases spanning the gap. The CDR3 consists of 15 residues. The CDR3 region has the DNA TGTGCCAGCAGTGAAGTTCTGCAGGGGTACGACGAGCAGTACTTC. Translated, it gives CASSEVLQGYDEQYF.

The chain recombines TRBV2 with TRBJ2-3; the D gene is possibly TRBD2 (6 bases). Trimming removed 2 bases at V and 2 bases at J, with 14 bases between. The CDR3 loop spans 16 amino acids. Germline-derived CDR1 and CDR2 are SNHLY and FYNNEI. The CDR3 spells CASSEFGRENTDTQYF. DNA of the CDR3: TGTGCCAGCAGTGAATTCGGTCGGGAGAACACAGATACGCAGTATTTT.

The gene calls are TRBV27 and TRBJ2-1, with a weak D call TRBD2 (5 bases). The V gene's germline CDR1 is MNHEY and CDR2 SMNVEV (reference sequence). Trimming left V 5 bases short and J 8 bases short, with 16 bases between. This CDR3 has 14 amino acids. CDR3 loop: CASSLTSIVDEQFF. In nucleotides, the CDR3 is TGTGCCAGCAGTCTCACTAGTATCGTCGATGAGCAGTTCTTC.

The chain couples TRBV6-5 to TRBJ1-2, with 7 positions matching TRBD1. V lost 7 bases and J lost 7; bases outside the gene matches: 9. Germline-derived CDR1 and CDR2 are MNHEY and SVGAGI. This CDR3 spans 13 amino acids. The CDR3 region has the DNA TGTGCCAGCAACGCAGACAGGGACTTTGGCTACACCTTC. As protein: CASNADRDFGYTF.

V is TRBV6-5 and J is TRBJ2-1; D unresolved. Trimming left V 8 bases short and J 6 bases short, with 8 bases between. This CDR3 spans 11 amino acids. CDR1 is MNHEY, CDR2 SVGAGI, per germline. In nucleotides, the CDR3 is TGTGCCAGCTGTTTTCTCAATGAGCAGTTCTTC. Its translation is CASCFLNEQFF.

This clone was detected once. The CDR3, as DNA: TGTGCCAGCAGGTCTATGGGCTACACCTTC. Its translation is CASRSMGYTF. The chain is built from TRBV6-6 and TRBJ1-2; D call uncertain. Trimming cost V 6 bases and J 8 bases, with 7 bases left between them. CDR1 is MNHNY and CDR2 is SVGAGI in the germline V gene (reference sequence). There are 10 residues in the CDR3.

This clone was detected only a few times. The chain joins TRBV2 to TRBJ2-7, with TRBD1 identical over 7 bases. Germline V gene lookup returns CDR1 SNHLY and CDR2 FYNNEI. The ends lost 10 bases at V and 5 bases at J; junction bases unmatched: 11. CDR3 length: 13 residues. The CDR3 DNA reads TGTGCCATTCGACAGGGACCCCAAAACGAGCAGTACTTC. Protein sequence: CAIRQGPQNEQYF.

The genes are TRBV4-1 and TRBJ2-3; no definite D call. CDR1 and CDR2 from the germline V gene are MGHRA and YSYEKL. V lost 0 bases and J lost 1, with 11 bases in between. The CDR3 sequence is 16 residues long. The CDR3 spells CASSQEPIAGTDTQYF. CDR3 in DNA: TGCGCCAGCAGCCAAGAACCTATCGCCGGCACAGATACGCAGTATTTT.

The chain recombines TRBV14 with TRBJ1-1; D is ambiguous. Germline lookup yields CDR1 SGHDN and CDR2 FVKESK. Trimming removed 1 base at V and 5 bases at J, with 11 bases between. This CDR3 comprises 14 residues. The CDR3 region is CASSQGMRVTEAFF. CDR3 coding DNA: TGTGCCAGCAGCCAAGGAATGCGGGTGACTGAAGCTTTCTTT.

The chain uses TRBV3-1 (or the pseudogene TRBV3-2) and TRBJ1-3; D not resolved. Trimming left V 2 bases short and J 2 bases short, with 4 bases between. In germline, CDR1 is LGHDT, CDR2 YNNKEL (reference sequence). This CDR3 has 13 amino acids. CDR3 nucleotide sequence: TGTGCCAGCAGCCAACGGACTGGAAACACCATATATTTT. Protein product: CASSQRTGNTIYF.

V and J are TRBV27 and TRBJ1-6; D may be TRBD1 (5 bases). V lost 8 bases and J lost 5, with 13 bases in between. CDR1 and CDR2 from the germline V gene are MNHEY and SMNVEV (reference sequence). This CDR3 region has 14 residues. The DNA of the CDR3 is TGTGCCAGCCGTCCCGGGACGGATAATTCACCCCTCCACTTT. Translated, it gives CASRPGTDNSPLHF.

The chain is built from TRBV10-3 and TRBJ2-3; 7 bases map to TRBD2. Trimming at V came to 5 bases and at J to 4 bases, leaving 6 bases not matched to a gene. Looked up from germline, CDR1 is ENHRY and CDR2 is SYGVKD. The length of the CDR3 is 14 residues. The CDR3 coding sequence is TGTGCCATCAGTCAGGCGGGGGAAGCAGATACGCAGTATTTT. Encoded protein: CAISQAGEADTQYF.

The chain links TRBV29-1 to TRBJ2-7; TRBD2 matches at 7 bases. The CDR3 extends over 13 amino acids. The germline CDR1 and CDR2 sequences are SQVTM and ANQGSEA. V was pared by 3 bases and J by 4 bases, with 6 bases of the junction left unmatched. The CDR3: CSVEGGSVYEQYF. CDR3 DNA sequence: TGCAGCGTTGAGGGCGGGAGTGTGTACGAGCAGTACTTC.

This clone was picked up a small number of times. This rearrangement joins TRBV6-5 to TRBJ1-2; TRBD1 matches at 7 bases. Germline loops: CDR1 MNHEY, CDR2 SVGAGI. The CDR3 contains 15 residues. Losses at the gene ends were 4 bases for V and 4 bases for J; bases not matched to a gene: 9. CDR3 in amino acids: CASSLPRGVAYGYTF. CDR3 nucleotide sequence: TGTGCCAGCAGTTTACCCAGGGGGGTAGCCTATGGCTACACCTTC.

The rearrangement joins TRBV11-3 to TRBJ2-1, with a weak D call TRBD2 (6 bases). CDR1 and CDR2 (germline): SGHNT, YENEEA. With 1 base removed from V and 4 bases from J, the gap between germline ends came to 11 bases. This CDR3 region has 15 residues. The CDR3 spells CASSLGGTGYNEQFF. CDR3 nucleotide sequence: TGTGCCAGCAGCTTAGGGGGGACTGGATACAATGAGCAGTTCTTC.

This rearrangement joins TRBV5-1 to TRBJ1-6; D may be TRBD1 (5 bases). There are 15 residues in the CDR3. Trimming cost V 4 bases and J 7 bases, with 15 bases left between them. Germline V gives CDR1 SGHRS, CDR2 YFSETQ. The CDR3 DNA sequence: TGCGCCAGCAGCCGGGGCAATTGGGAAAATTCACCCCTCCACTTT. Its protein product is CASSRGNWENSPLHF.

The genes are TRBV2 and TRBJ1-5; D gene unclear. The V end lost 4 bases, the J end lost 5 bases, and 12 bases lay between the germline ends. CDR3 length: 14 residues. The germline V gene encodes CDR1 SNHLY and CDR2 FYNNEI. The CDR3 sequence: CASSGVQRDQPQHF. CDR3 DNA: TGTGCCAGCAGTGGTGTGCAGCGCGATCAGCCCCAGCATTTT.

In DNA form, the CDR3 reads TGTGCCAGCAGCTTAGATCGGACAGGGGCAAGGGGCTACACCTTC. It yields the protein CASSLDRTGARGYTF. The chain employs TRBV11-2 and TRBJ1-2; TRBD1 matches at 9 bases. The CDR3 length is 15 residues. V dropped 0 bases and J dropped 8; count of bases not matched to a gene: 7. Germline CDR1 and CDR2: SGHAT and FQNNGV.

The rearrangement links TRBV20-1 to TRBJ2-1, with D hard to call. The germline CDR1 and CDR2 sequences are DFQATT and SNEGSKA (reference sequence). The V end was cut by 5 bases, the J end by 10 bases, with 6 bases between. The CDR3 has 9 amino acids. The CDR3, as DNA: TGCAGTGCTTTCAAGGAGCAGTTCTTC. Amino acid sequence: CSAFKEQFF.